What follows are 11 T cell receptor beta chains derived from one specimen sequenced in a study of low-dose radiotherapy and immunotherapy resistance in tumors. The time point is: after trial treatment. Treatment: LDRT plus nivolumab, ipilimumab, low-dose cyclophosphamide and aspirin (RACIN trial). Alpha- and beta-chain coverage of first-strand cDNA came from TRAV- and TRBV-specific primers. Over roughly 20 PCR cycles, TCRs were amplified from a constant-region primer and V-primer adapter. One entry per CDR3 protein results from TCRdb running MiXCR on the reads. The sample includes 75,000 to 95,000 distinct CDR3 sequences, roughly 19% of them seen just once. Sample: PBMCs, taken after low-dose radiotherapy plus immunotherapy. Receptors originate from a female donor with ovarian cancer.

This clonotype was found many times. This chain connects TRBV11-2 to TRBJ2-7; 10 bases map to TRBD2. V lost 7 bases, J lost 3 bases, and 15 bases stayed unmatched. CDR1 SGHAT and CDR2 FQNNGV come from the germline V gene. The CDR3 covers 17 residues. The CDR3 sequence is CASTPSYLAGVGYEQYF. CDR3 in DNA: TGTGCCAGCACTCCCTCGTATCTAGCGGGGGTGGGCTACGAGCAGTACTTC.

This clonotype occurred many times. The rearrangement links TRBV6-2 or TRBV6-3 to TRBJ2-7; possibly TRBD2 for D (5 bases). Trimming cost V 10 bases and J 6 bases, with 22 bases left between them. This CDR3 is built from 14 residues. The V gene's germline CDR1 is MNHEY and CDR2 SVGEGT. The DNA of the CDR3 is TGTGCCACCTTAAGCGGACCCCGGGCCTCCGAGCAGTACTTC. Amino acids: CATLSGPRASEQYF.

The chain links TRBV10-3 to TRBJ2-3; no clear D gene. Per the germline V gene, CDR1 is ENHRY and CDR2 is SYGVKD. CDR3 length: 12 amino acids. The germline V and J ends were trimmed by 0 bases and 4 bases, with 2 bases remaining between them. The CDR3 DNA follows: TGTGCCATCAGTGAGTCTGCAGATACGCAGTATTTT. This codes for CAISESADTQYF.

At least ten counts were recorded for this clonotype. The gene calls are TRBV4-1 and TRBJ2-7; D remains unclear. Germline CDR1 MGHRA, CDR2 YSYEKL. V gave up 4 bases and J gave up 0 bases, with 13 bases separating them. The CDR3 length is 15 residues. The CDR3 coding sequence is TGCGCCAGCAGCCGGGTGCCTTTAGGCTCCTACGAGCAGTACTTC. Translated, it gives CASSRVPLGSYEQYF.

This clonotype was observed a single time. This could be a read error, since a much larger clone is one nucleotide away. The chain is built from TRBV12-3 or TRBV12-4 and TRBJ2-7; TRBD2 might be the D (5 bases). There are 16 residues in the CDR3. Here the CDR3 reads CASSRRPLRTANERFF. The CDR3 coding sequence is TGTGCCAGCAGCCGTCGACCGCTTCGTACAGCCAATGAGCGGTTCTTC.

Comments on this clonotype: A much larger clone sits a single nucleotide away, making a read error possible. The chain links TRBV3-1 to TRBJ2-7; D possibly uses TRBD1 or TRBD2 (6 bases each). Trimming cost V 8 bases and J 7 bases, with 18 bases left between them. The germline V gene has CDR1 LGHDT and CDR2 YNNKEL (reference sequence). The length of the CDR3 is 13 residues. This CDR3 reads CASRGLSYNEQYF. The CDR3 DNA is TGTGCCAGCCGGGGGCTCTCCTACAATGAGCAGTACTTC.

This clonotype was picked up many times. In DNA, the CDR3 is TGTGCCAGCAGCCGATTGGGGGCCGGGGAGCTGTTTTTT. It translates to CASSRLGAGELFF. The V call is TRBV7-9, the J call TRBJ2-2; D possibly uses TRBD1 or TRBD2 (5 bases each). Germline CDR1 is SEHNR and CDR2 is FQNEAQ (reference sequence). CDR3 length: 13 amino acids. V lost 5 bases, J lost 6 bases, and 10 bases lay in between. Based on the CDR3 plus reference TRBV7-9 and TRBJ2-2, the full variable domain is DTGVSQNPRHKITKRGQNVTFRCDPISEHNRLYWYRQTLGQGPEFLTYFQNEAQLEKSRLLSDRFSAERPKGSFSTLEIQRTEQGDSAMYLCASSRLGAGELFFGEGSRLTVL.

This clonotype was seen repeatedly, ten times or more. The V and J genes are TRBV20-1 and TRBJ2-3; weak D call: TRBD2 (5 bases). Between the trimmed V and J ends, which lost 1 base and 2 bases, there was a span of 10 bases. CDR1 is DFQATT and CDR2 is SNEGSKA in the germline V gene (reference sequence). This CDR3 comprises 14 residues. As DNA, the CDR3 is TGCAGTGCTAGAGTTTTAGGACTCACAGATACGCAGTATTTT. The encoded protein is CSARVLGLTDTQYF.

This clonotype was seen repeatedly, ten times or more. The chain employs TRBV23-1 and TRBJ2-1; possible D gene TRBD1, 6 bases. TRBV23-1 is an ORF; its function is uncertain. Between the trimmed V and J ends, which lost 6 bases and 3 bases, there was a span of 24 bases. This CDR3 has 18 amino acids. The CDR3, as DNA: TGCGCCAGCAGAGACCCTAATTTGGACAGCCCCTTCTACAATGAGCAGTTCTTC. It encodes CASRDPNLDSPFYNEQFF.

This clonotype appeared many times. The chain is built from TRBV27 and TRBJ1-1; TRBD1 matches 10 bases. The germline gives CDR1 MNHEY, CDR2 SMNVEV (reference sequence). CDR3 length: 15 residues. J lost 4 bases, V lost 5 bases, and 7 bases had no gene match. The CDR3 DNA sequence: TGTGCCAGCAGTCATCTGACAGGGGGCGGCACTGAAGCTTTCTTT. Its translation is CASSHLTGGGTEAFF.

Details on this clonotype: A single base is all that separates this from a far larger clone, so a read error is likely. The chain is built from TRBV13 and TRBJ2-5; no firm D call. V was pared by 4 bases and J by 4 bases, with 7 bases between. CDR1 and CDR2 (germline): PRHDT, FYEKMQ (reference sequence). The CDR3 runs 12 residues. The CDR3 loop is CASSWVRETQYF. The CDR3 region has the DNA TGTGCCAGCAGCTGGGTCCGAGAGACCCAGTACTTC.